These 30 T cell receptor beta chains came from one sample sequenced in a study of CD8 T cells in Susac syndrome. The RNA, roughly 0.5 to 1 ug, was put through reverse transcription using random hexamers. TCRdb reprocessed the immunoSEQ multiplex PCR reads via MiXCR and lists one record per CDR3 protein. In the table there are some 120,000 distinct CDR3 sequences, approximately 89% of which are singletons. The sample comprised CD8+ T cells from PBMCs. These receptors all stem from a human donor with multiple sclerosis.

The rearrangement joins TRBV3-1 to TRBJ1-3, with TRBD1 matching 7 bases. The trim removed 4 bases at V and 0 bases at J, leaving 3 bases unmatched. Germline-derived CDR1 and CDR2 are LGHDT and YNNKEL (reference sequence). This CDR3 spans 15 amino acids. Written as DNA, the CDR3 is TGTGCCAGCAGCCCGGACAGGAACTCTGGAAACACCATATATTTT. Its translation is CASSPDRNSGNTIYF. Variable domain in full (rest from reference TRBV3-1 and TRBJ1-3): DTAVSQTPKYLVTQMGNDKSIKCEQNLGHDTMYWYKQDSKKFLKIMFSYNNKELIINETVPNRFSPKSPDKAHLNLHINSLELGDSAVYFCASSPDRNSGNTIYFGEGSWLTVV.

The rearrangement uses TRBV19 and TRBJ2-2; D is undetermined. Germline V gene lookup returns CDR1 LNHDA and CDR2 SQIVND (reference sequence). CDR3 length equals 13 residues. V lost 5 bases and J lost 7, with 11 bases in between. This CDR3 reads CASSLGLSGELFF. For the CDR3, the DNA is TGTGCCAGTAGTTTGGGCCTCAGCGGGGAGCTGTTTTTT.

The chain links TRBV30 to TRBJ1-1; D remains unclear. Trimming took off 0 bases at V and 5 bases at J, with 10 bases between the two ends. The CDR3 is made up of 13 amino acids. CDR1 and CDR2 from the germline V gene are GTSNPN and SVGIG (reference sequence). The chain's CDR3 is CAWSVLGGTEAFF. CDR3 DNA: TGTGCCTGGAGTGTATTGGGCGGGACTGAAGCTTTCTTT. The full variable domain, in which reference TRBV30 and TRBJ1-1 provide the parts outside the CDR3, is SQTIHQWPATLVQPVGSPLSLECTVEGTSNPNLYWYRQAAGRGLQLLFYSVGIGQISSEVPQNLSASRPQDRQFILSSKKLLLSDSGFYLCAWSVLGGTEAFFGQGTRLTVV.

The chain carries TRBV30 and TRBJ2-7; 7 bases are shared with TRBD2. Germline lookup yields CDR1 GTSNPN and CDR2 SVGIG (reference sequence). This CDR3 is 12 amino acids long. V lost 2 bases, J lost 4 bases, and 2 bases stayed unmatched. The CDR3 DNA reads as TGTGCCTGGAGTCCCGGGGGGTACGAGCAGTACTTC. Its protein is CAWSPGGYEQYF.

The gene calls are TRBV7-9 and TRBJ2-5, with D perhaps being TRBD1 or TRBD2 (5 bases each). CDR3 size: 13 residues. Germline CDR1 and CDR2: SEHNR and FQNEAQ (reference sequence). With 5 bases removed from V and 4 bases from J, the gap between germline ends came to 11 bases. CDR3 sequence: CASSGGLGETQYF. CDR3 DNA sequence: TGTGCCAGCAGCGGGGGATTGGGAGAGACCCAGTACTTC.

This clonotype appeared a single time. This chain uses TRBV2 with TRBJ2-2; 10 bases are shared with TRBD2. The CDR3 runs 16 residues. The V gene's germline CDR1 is SNHLY and CDR2 FYNNEI. Trimming removed 7 bases from V and 1 base from J; junction bases left unmatched: 6. CDR3 amino acids: CASIQGTSENTGELFF. Written as DNA, the CDR3 is TGTGCCAGCATCCAAGGGACTAGCGAGAACACCGGGGAGCTGTTTTTT.

The chain has TRBV20-1 and TRBJ1-3; no reliable D call. Germline assignment: CDR1 DFQATT and CDR2 SNEGSKA (reference sequence). The CDR3 runs to 14 residues. CDR3 amino acids: CIADPREPGNTIYF. CDR3 nucleotide sequence: TGCATCGCCGACCCGAGGGAACCTGGAAACACCATATATTTT.

The rearrangement uses TRBV7-9 and TRBJ1-4, with no clear D. The V and J ends lost 2 bases and 5 bases respectively, with 9 bases between them. The V gene's germline CDR1 is SEHNR and CDR2 FQNEAQ (reference sequence). This CDR3 is built from 14 residues. The DNA for the CDR3 is TGTGCCAGCAGCTTAATTGGCGGGAATGAAAAACTGTTTTTT. Translating it yields CASSLIGGNEKLFF. Full variable domain (rest looked up from reference TRBV7-9 and TRBJ1-4): DTGVSQNPRHKITKRGQNVTFRCDPISEHNRLYWYRQTLGQGPEFLTYFQNEAQLEKSRLLSDRFSAERPKGSFSTLEIQRTEQGDSAMYLCASSLIGGNEKLFFGSGTQLSVL.

This clonotype has more than one count but fewer than ten. The V call is TRBV28, the J call TRBJ1-1; a possible D gene is TRBD1 (6 bases). The CDR3 spans 12 residues. V was clipped by 2 bases and J by 6 bases, with 7 bases between them. Per the germline V gene, CDR1 is MDHEN and CDR2 is SYDVKM. CDR3 sequence (DNA): TGTGCCAGCAGTTTAGGGGGGCCTGAAGCTTTCTTT. Translated: CASSLGGPEAFF.

V usage is TRBV7-2 and J usage is TRBJ2-7; D perhaps matches TRBD1 (6 bases). V gave up 1 base and J gave up 7 bases, with 20 bases separating them. The V gene's germline CDR1 is SGHTA and CDR2 FQGNSA. The CDR3 totals 16 residues. The CDR3 DNA reads as TGTGCCAGCAGCTTAGATGAGGGCAGAGGGGGTTCTGAGCAGTACTTC. Translating it yields CASSLDEGRGGSEQYF.

This clonotype was counted only a few times. This chain joins TRBV4-1 and TRBJ1-1; D remains unclear. Trimming removed 2 bases at V and 7 bases at J, with 14 bases between. Germline CDR1 is MGHRA and CDR2 is YSYEKL. CDR3 size: 14 residues. The CDR3 nucleotides are TGCGCCAGCAGCCAATTACTTGGTCGTCATGAAGCTTTCTTT. This translates into CASSQLLGRHEAFF.

The chain couples TRBV20-1 to TRBJ2-1; D is uncertain. There are 15 residues in the CDR3. Germline V lookup: CDR1 DFQATT, CDR2 SNEGSKA (reference sequence). V was cut by 0 bases and J by 0 bases, with 9 bases left in between. In nucleotides, the CDR3 is TGCAGTGCTAGAGATCCGGATTTCTCCTACAATGAGCAGTTCTTC. Translating it yields CSARDPDFSYNEQFF.

The rearrangement joins TRBV5-4 to TRBJ1-1; no clear D. Germline V gene data show CDR1 as SGHNT and CDR2 as YYREEE (reference sequence). The length of the CDR3 is 13 residues. Trimming removed 2 bases at V and 4 bases at J, with 9 bases between. In nucleotides, the CDR3 is TGTGCCAGCAGCTTAAATCGAGGCACTGAAGCTTTCTTT. It codes for CASSLNRGTEAFF.

The count of this clonotype is one. The chain links TRBV7-9 to TRBJ2-7, with D perhaps being TRBD1 or TRBD2 (5 bases each). The germline gives CDR1 SEHNR, CDR2 FQNEAQ (reference sequence). V shed 7 bases and J shed 2 bases, with 12 bases lying between them. This CDR3 comprises 13 residues. The CDR3 is CASTPVGAYEQYF. CDR3 sequence (DNA): TGTGCCAGCACCCCTGTGGGGGCCTACGAGCAGTACTTC.

The chain joins TRBV27 to TRBJ2-2, with TRBD2 identical over 10 bases. V was pared by 6 bases and J by 8 bases, with 12 bases of the junction left unmatched. Germline loops: CDR1 MNHEY, CDR2 SMNVEV (reference sequence). CDR3 length: 16 amino acids. The CDR3 DNA reads TGTGCCAGCAGCGGACTAGCGGAGGGGTCAGGAGGGGAGCTGTTTTTT. Its protein is CASSGLAEGSGGELFF.

V usage is TRBV29-1 and J usage is TRBJ2-6; 9 bases map to TRBD2. After removal of 4 bases from V and 4 bases from J, the junction contained 8 bases not matched to a gene. This CDR3 has 16 residues. Germline-derived CDR1 and CDR2 are SQVTM and ANQGSEA. The CDR3 reads CSVVGAGGTGANVLTF. CDR3 DNA sequence: TGCAGCGTTGTAGGTGCGGGAGGGACGGGGGCCAACGTCCTGACTTTC.

This chain links TRBV30 with TRBJ2-7, with D perhaps given as TRBD1 or TRBD2 (6 bases each). This CDR3 region has 12 residues. Germline values: CDR1 GTSNPN, CDR2 SVGIG (reference sequence). CDR3 residues: CGAGHPPYEQYF. CDR3 coding DNA: TGTGGTGCGGGACATCCCCCCTACGAGCAGTACTTC.

This clonotype was picked up one time. The rearrangement uses TRBV19 and TRBJ1-5; 9 bases match TRBD1. The CDR3 extends over 15 amino acids. V lost 7 bases to trimming and J lost 6 bases; unmatched junction nucleotides: 10. Germline V gene sequence: CDR1 LNHDA, CDR2 SQIVND (reference sequence). The CDR3 loop reads CASTYFTGGSQPQHF. The CDR3 coding sequence is TGTGCCAGTACTTATTTTACAGGGGGCAGTCAGCCCCAGCATTTT.

This sequence joins TRBV15 and TRBJ2-7; 8 bases agree with TRBD1. The CDR3 is 14 amino acids. The J segment lost 8 bases and the V segment lost 4 bases, leaving 10 bases of the junction unmatched. CDR1 and CDR2 (germline): LNHNV, YYDKDF (reference sequence). The CDR3 bases are TGTGCCACCAGCATGAGTAGGACAGGGACCAAGCAGTACTTC. It is translated as CATSMSRTGTKQYF.

This clonotype was detected once. The J gene is TRBJ1-5, the V gene TRBV5-1, with 7 bases lining up with TRBD1. The germline gives CDR1 SGHRS, CDR2 YFSETQ. The CDR3 has 14 residues. The junction had 7 bases not matched to a gene; V was cut back by 4 bases and J by 6 bases. CDR3 sequence (DNA): TGCGCCAGCAGCCCCGGGCAGGGGGTTCAGCCCCAGCATTTT. It encodes CASSPGQGVQPQHF.

The rearrangement uses TRBV7-9 and TRBJ1-2; D gene unclear. The germline V gene encodes CDR1 SEHNR and CDR2 FQNEAQ (reference sequence). With 6 bases removed from V and 4 bases from J, the gap between germline ends came to 9 bases. This CDR3 region has 12 residues. The CDR3 DNA sequence: TGTGCCAGCAGTCTGTATTCCTATGGCTACACCTTC. This gives the protein CASSLYSYGYTF.

J is TRBJ2-7 and V is TRBV6-5; 8 bases are a match to TRBD2. This CDR3 region has 15 residues. The trim removed 2 bases at V and 2 bases at J, leaving 5 bases unmatched. The germline gives CDR1 MNHEY, CDR2 SVGAGI. The CDR3, as DNA: TGTGCCAGCAGTTACGGTGGACTAGCTACCTACGAGCAGTACTTC. Residues: CASSYGGLATYEQYF.

The chain combines TRBV6-5 with TRBJ1-1; tentative D call: TRBD1 (5 bases). Germline CDR1 is MNHEY and CDR2 is SVGAGI. The CDR3 consists of 15 residues. V shed 5 bases and J shed 5 bases, with 18 bases lying between them. The CDR3 DNA follows: TGTGCCAGCAGTCTTTTCAGTGGGACGGGAACTGAAGCTTTCTTT. The encoded protein is CASSLFSGTGTEAFF.

The V call is TRBV6-5, the J call TRBJ2-1, with D unresolved. V was clipped by 8 bases and J by 5 bases, with 16 bases between them. The CDR3 sequence is 14 residues long. Germline CDR1 is MNHEY and CDR2 is SVGAGI. CDR3 nucleotides: TGTGCCAGCTCCCTAACCCCGCGTAACAATGAGCAGTTCTTC. Translation: CASSLTPRNNEQFF.

This chain connects TRBV9 to TRBJ2-7; D is possibly TRBD1 (6 bases). This CDR3 comprises 14 residues. The V end was cut by 0 bases, the J end by 5 bases, with 12 bases between. Germline V gene sequence: CDR1 SGDLS, CDR2 YYNGEE. In DNA, the CDR3 is TGTGCCAGCAGCGTAGGGTCAGGGGCTGACGAGCAGTACTTC. This sequence encodes CASSVGSGADEQYF.

The chain uses TRBV20-1 and TRBJ2-7, with a tentative D call TRBD2 (5 bases). The germline V and J ends were trimmed by 1 base and 0 bases, with 7 bases remaining between them. The CDR3 extends over 13 amino acids. Germline V lookup: CDR1 DFQATT, CDR2 SNEGSKA (reference sequence). The CDR3 DNA follows: TGCAGTGCTAGAGGGACTTTCTCCTACGAGCAGTACTTC. This encodes CSARGTFSYEQYF.

V is TRBV27 and J is TRBJ2-1, with D possibly matching TRBD2 (6 bases). This CDR3 has 14 amino acids. V was cut by 3 bases and J by 6 bases, with 12 bases left in between. Germline V lookup: CDR1 MNHEY, CDR2 SMNVEV (reference sequence). The CDR3 DNA reads as TGTGCCAGCAGTTTGGCGGGATCTTCCAATGAGCAGTTCTTC. Translating it yields CASSLAGSSNEQFF.

V and J are TRBV7-2 and TRBJ1-2; tentative D call: TRBD1 (5 bases). V was trimmed by 0 bases and J by 8 bases, leaving 22 bases between them. The CDR3 is made up of 17 amino acids. The germline CDR1 and CDR2 sequences are SGHTA and FQGNSA. CDR3 sequence reads: CASSLAGGEGTLLGYTF. CDR3 sequence (DNA): TGTGCCAGCAGCTTAGCGGGGGGAGAGGGGACGCTTTTGGGCTACACCTTC.

This clonotype has only one observation. The J gene is TRBJ2-1, the V gene TRBV13, with TRBD2 matching over 7 bases. Looked up from germline, CDR1 is PRHDT and CDR2 is FYEKMQ (reference sequence). CDR3 length equals 15 residues. The V and J ends lost 8 bases and 5 bases, in that order; junction bases with no gene match: 12. In DNA, the CDR3 is TGTGCCAGCGCCCTTACCGGGAGGTCCCACAATGAGCAGTTCTTC. It yields the protein CASALTGRSHNEQFF.

The chain has TRBV4-2 and TRBJ1-5; tentatively, D is TRBD1 (5 bases). CDR3 size: 17 residues. Germline V gene data show CDR1 as LGHNA and CDR2 as YNFKEQ. The germline V and J ends were trimmed by 0 bases and 3 bases, with 15 bases remaining between them. This CDR3 is CASSQDTWGLVNQPQHF. The CDR3, as DNA: TGTGCCAGCAGCCAAGATACTTGGGGACTGGTCAATCAGCCCCAGCATTTT.